This TCR beta chain was identified in a study of early T cells in non-severe SARS-CoV-2 infection. TCRdb reprocessed the 5' RACE reads via MiXCR and lists one record per CDR3 protein. The table has 53,000 or so distinct CDR3 sequences, 12% seen once. The source is an adult who was a healthcare worker with PCR-confirmed SARS-CoV-2 infection or an uninfected control (not recorded which). The sample was whole blood, taken at baseline.

The CDR3, as DNA: TGTGCCAGCCGAGACGGCTACGAGCAGTACTTC. This sequence encodes CASRDGYEQYF. The gene calls are TRBV6-2 or TRBV6-3 and TRBJ2-7; D unclear. This CDR3 contains 11 residues. V lost 8 bases and J 3 bases, leaving 8 bases between the germline ends. Germline-derived CDR1 and CDR2 are MNHEY and SVGEGT.